The 9 T cell receptor beta chains below come from one sample, sequenced in a study of blood T cell repertoires in COVID-19. Data came from immunoSEQ multiplex PCR; TCRdb stores just in-frame clones and leaves some out. Of about 26,000 clones in the sample, 80% to 90% are singletons; the top ten hold around an eighth. Sequenced sample: peripheral blood. The receptors come from a human donor in a cohort sampled during active COVID-19. The donor label of this sample is uncertain.

The chain recombines TRBV6-2 or TRBV6-3 with TRBJ2-7, with 8 bases identical to TRBD1. This CDR3 is 15 amino acids long. J gave up 2 bases and V 4 bases, and 7 bases lay outside the gene matches. CDR1 and CDR2 from the germline V gene are MNHEY and SVGEGT. The CDR3 coding sequence is TGTGCCAGCAGTTCCGGACAGGGCAAACCCTACGAGCAGTACTTC. Protein: CASSSGQGKPYEQYF.

This chain links TRBV6-5 with TRBJ1-4; unclear D gene. V was trimmed by 8 bases and J by 7 bases, leaving 14 bases between them. The CDR3 is 13 amino acids. Germline-derived CDR1 and CDR2 are MNHEY and SVGAGI. The CDR3 spells CASSPMRGEKLFF. In DNA, the CDR3 is TGTGCCAGCTCCCCCATGCGGGGTGAAAAACTGTTTTTT.

The J gene is TRBJ2-7, the V gene TRBV6-5; TRBD2 might be the D (7 bases). Germline V gives CDR1 MNHEY, CDR2 SVGAGI. The CDR3 has 14 residues. The ends were cut back, 7 bases at V and 0 bases at J, with 13 bases in the middle. The CDR3 nucleotides are TGTGCCAGCACCGAGGGGGGGGGCTCCTACGAGCAGTACTTC. Translation gives CASTEGGGSYEQYF.

The genes are TRBV15 and TRBJ2-7, with D possibly TRBD2 on 7 matching bases. The CDR3 spans 13 residues. Germline assignment: CDR1 LNHNV and CDR2 YYDKDF (reference sequence). With 6 bases removed from V and 7 bases from J, the gap between germline ends came to 16 bases. In nucleotides, the CDR3 is TGTGCCACCAGTCCAGGGAGGGGGGGGGAGCAGTACTTC. It specifies CATSPGRGGEQYF. The whole variable domain, remainder taken from reference TRBV15 and TRBJ2-7, is DAMVIQNPRYQVTQFGKPVTLSCSQTLNHNVMYWYQQKSSQAPKLLFHYYDKDFNNEADTPDNFQSRRPNTSFCFLDIRSPGLGDTAMYLCATSPGRGGEQYFGPGTRLTVT.

V usage is TRBV7-9 and J usage is TRBJ2-7, with TRBD2 as a possible D gene (7 bases). The germline CDR1 and CDR2 sequences are SEHNR and FQNEAQ (reference sequence). The CDR3 runs to 15 residues. The V gene lost 0 bases and the J gene lost 5 bases, with 14 bases spanning the gap. DNA for the CDR3: TGTGCCAGCAGCTTAGCGGGGGGGCCGATCCACGAGCAGTACTTC. Amino acid sequence: CASSLAGGPIHEQYF.

J is TRBJ2-7 and V is TRBV7-6; D perhaps matches TRBD2 (5 bases). Between the trimmed V and J ends, which lost 3 bases and 6 bases, there was a span of 9 bases. This CDR3 is 12 amino acids long. CDR1 SGHVS and CDR2 FNYEAQ come from the germline V gene. CDR3 sequence (DNA): TGTGCCAGCAGCTTTGTCCGGGGCGAGCAGTACTTC. Encoded protein: CASSFVRGEQYF.

V gene TRBV5-6 combines with J gene TRBJ1-3, with 9 bases lining up with TRBD1. The CDR3 totals 16 residues. Germline V gene lookup returns CDR1 SGHDT and CDR2 YYEEEE. Trimming cost V 3 bases and J 4 bases; bases outside gene matches: 8. The CDR3 nucleotides read TGTGCCAGCAGCTCTCAACGACAGGGGGTCGGAAACACCATATATTTT. Residues: CASSSQRQGVGNTIYF.

CDR3 residues: CASIGTSGGPLKYEQYF. Here the CDR3 DNA reads TGTGCCAGCATCGGGACTAGCGGGGGGCCTTTAAAATACGAGCAGTACTTC. The chain couples TRBV5-6 to TRBJ2-7; 15 nucleotides match TRBD2. The germline V gene encodes CDR1 SGHDT and CDR2 YYEEEE. The CDR3 runs to 17 residues. V was clipped by 6 bases and J by 4 bases; unmatched bases: 11.

The chain recombines TRBV7-2 with TRBJ2-2; 8 bases line up with TRBD2. The junction had 14 bases not matched to a gene; V was cut back by 5 bases and J by 6 bases. The germline gives CDR1 SGHTA, CDR2 FQGNSA. The CDR3 runs to 17 residues. The CDR3 bases are TGTGCCAGCAGCCAGGCGGCGGGACTAGTCTACCCCGGGGAGCTGTTTTTT. Its translation is CASSQAAGLVYPGELFF.